What follows are 9 T cell receptor beta chains derived from one specimen sequenced in a study of a mutant IDH1 vaccine in newly diagnosed glioma. Data came from immunoSEQ multiplex PCR; TCRdb stores just in-frame clones and leaves some out. The sample consists of tens of thousands of clones, 80% of them appearing once. No antigen has been assigned to these receptors. Sample time point: week 11, during vaccination. Topical imiquimod accompanied each vaccine dose, which consisted of 300 ug of mutant IDH1 20-mer peptide. The sample was PBMCs, taken from a glioma patient whose treatment included an IDH1 peptide vaccine. These receptors were collected from a man aged 50 or older with glioma.

The V and J genes are TRBV5-4 and TRBJ2-5, with D possibly TRBD1 on 8 matching bases. Germline V gives CDR1 SGHNT, CDR2 YYREEE (reference sequence). There are 15 residues in the CDR3. V gave up 2 bases and J gave up 4 bases, with 15 bases separating them. CDR3: CASSLQGGRGETQYF. Written as DNA, the CDR3 is TGTGCCAGCAGCTTACAGGGGGGGAGAGGAGAGACCCAGTACTTC.

The V and J genes are TRBV21-1 and TRBJ1-5; the tabulated D call, TRBD1, remains unverified against the DNA. TRBV21-1 is given as a pseudogene. The CDR3 is 16 residues long. CDR3 protein: CASSATAVYSNQPQHF. Here the CDR3 DNA reads TGTGCCAGCAGCGCCACAGCCGTATATAGCAATCAGCCCCAGCATTTT.

The chain recombines TRBV9 with TRBJ2-2; 9 bases line up with TRBD1. Germline V gene sequence: CDR1 SGDLS, CDR2 YYNGEE. J lost 6 bases, V lost 1 base, and 10 bases had no gene match. The CDR3 runs 17 residues. CDR3 protein: CASSVKGRGQGSGELFF. CDR3 DNA: TGTGCCAGCAGCGTAAAGGGCCGTGGACAGGGGTCCGGGGAGCTGTTTTTT.

The chain links TRBV4-2 to TRBJ2-1; D ambiguous. The CDR3 covers 14 residues. The V end lost 0 bases, the J end lost 4 bases, and 7 bases lay between the germline ends. Germline V gene sequence: CDR1 LGHNA, CDR2 YNFKEQ. Here the CDR3 reads CASSQDLLYNEQFF. The DNA for the CDR3 is TGTGCCAGCAGCCAAGATCTTCTATACAATGAGCAGTTCTTC.

V usage is TRBV10-3 and J usage is TRBJ2-1, with 7 bases identical to TRBD2. The trim removed 8 bases at V and 0 bases at J, leaving 1 base unmatched. The CDR3 contains 13 residues. From germline, CDR1 is ENHRY and CDR2 SYGVKD. The CDR3 sequence: CAILADSYNEQFF. The CDR3 coding sequence is TGTGCCATCCTAGCGGACTCCTACAATGAGCAGTTCTTC.

The chain employs TRBV6-6 and TRBJ1-2; no reliable D call. With 0 bases removed from V and 3 bases from J, the gap between germline ends came to 14 bases. CDR3 length: 16 residues. The germline CDR1 and CDR2 sequences are MNHNY and SVGAGI (reference sequence). Here the CDR3 DNA reads TGTGCCAGCAGTTACTCTCTAGTCGATGGGGACTATGGCTACACCTTC. It is translated as CASSYSLVDGDYGYTF.

Only one count was recorded for this clone. The chain couples TRBV29-1 to TRBJ2-3, with D possibly TRBD2 on 6 matching bases. The V gene lost 2 bases and the J gene lost 5 bases, with 17 bases spanning the gap. The CDR3 has 15 amino acids. In germline, CDR1 is SQVTM, CDR2 ANQGSEA. The CDR3 DNA is TGCAGCGTTGAATACGTCGGGGGAAGTAGAGATACGCAGTATTTT. Protein product: CSVEYVGGSRDTQYF.

The rearrangement joins TRBV7-9 to TRBJ2-3; no reliable D call. With 2 bases removed from V and 4 bases from J, the gap between germline ends came to 7 bases. The CDR3 extends over 13 amino acids. Germline V lookup: CDR1 SEHNR, CDR2 FQNEAQ (reference sequence). CDR3 protein: CASSLNFPDTQYF. The CDR3 bases are TGTGCCAGCAGCTTAAACTTTCCAGATACGCAGTATTTT.

This chain uses TRBV7-2 with TRBJ2-5; D is uncertain. The CDR3 runs 11 residues. The V end lost 5 bases, the J end lost 5 bases, and 6 bases lay between the germline ends. Germline V gives CDR1 SGHTA, CDR2 FQGNSA. CDR3 nucleotides: TGTGCCAGCAGCCCTCGGGAGACCCAGTACTTC. It codes for CASSPRETQYF.